This TCR beta chain was identified during a study of blood T cell repertoires in COVID-19. Overall study: Donors in Cohort 3 counted as recovered after two negative PCRs, clearance, or symptom resolution.

V dropped 6 bases and J dropped 8 bases, with 11 bases sitting between them. The CDR3 has 13 amino acids. Methods used by the authors: Reference gene primer amplification gave estimated nucleated cell counts. Profiled with immunoSEQ multiplex PCR; TCRdb holds only in-frame clones, not every one. The DNA gave D and trimming, while V, J and clone size come from that table. The sample holds roughly 200,000 clones, about 85% seen once. The receptor was derived from a woman in her forties in a cohort exposed to, infected with or recovered from COVID-19 (not recorded which). The V and J genes are TRBV12-3 or TRBV12-4 and TRBJ1-6; no clear D. Sequencing used PBMCs or T cells enriched from blood (not recorded which). The CDR3, as DNA: TGTGCCAGCAGGGCAGGAACCCATTCACCCCTCCACTTT. Its protein is CASRAGTHSPLHF.